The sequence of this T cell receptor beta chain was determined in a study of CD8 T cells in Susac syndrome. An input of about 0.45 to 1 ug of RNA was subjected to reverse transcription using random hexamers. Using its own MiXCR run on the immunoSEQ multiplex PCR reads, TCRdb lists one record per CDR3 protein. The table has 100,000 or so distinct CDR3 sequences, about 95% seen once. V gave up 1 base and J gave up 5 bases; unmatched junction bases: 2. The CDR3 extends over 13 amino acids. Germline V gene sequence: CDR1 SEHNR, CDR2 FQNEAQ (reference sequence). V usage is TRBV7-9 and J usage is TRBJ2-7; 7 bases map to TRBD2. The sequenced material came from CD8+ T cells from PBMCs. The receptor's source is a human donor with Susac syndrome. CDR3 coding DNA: TGTGCCAGCAGCTTAGTGGCGGGGGACGAGCAGTACTTC. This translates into CASSLVAGDEQYF.